Below, 3 T cell receptor beta chains from the same sample are listed, as sequenced in a study of beta chain features in type 1 diabetes. Whole-study findings and limits: Within each of all four CD4+ subsets, Type 1 diabetes patients had TCRB CDR3s that were moderately but significantly shorter.

These TCRs' antigens remain unknown. cDNA synthesis used the whole RNA isolate, giving expressed TCRB sequences. The repertoire was sequenced with immunoSEQ multiplex PCR; TCRdb's copy has only in-frame clones and lacks some. The sample records hundreds of thousands of clones, about an eighth being singletons. Sequences were obtained from naive CD4+ T cells from blood. Every receptor here comes from a man aged 18-30 years with type 1 diabetes.

In its sample, this clone was seen a few times. The genes are TRBV29-1 and TRBJ2-7; possible D gene TRBD1, 5 bases. The end of the DNA aligns better with TRBJ2-1, so the J call may be wrong. Germline-derived CDR1 and CDR2 are SQVTM and ANQGSEA. This CDR3 spans 12 amino acids. CDR3 nucleotides: TGCAGCGTTGAAGAATCCAGGGAAGAGCAGTTCTTC. Its protein product is CSVEESREEQFF.

CDR3 coding DNA: TGTGCCATCAGTGGATTAGCGGGGTGGAGTGATACGCAGTATTTT. Translated: CAISGLAGWSDTQYF. V and J are TRBV10-3 and TRBJ2-3; 8 bases match TRBD2. The V and J ends lost 4 bases and 6 bases, in that order; junction bases with no gene match: 9. This CDR3 is 15 amino acids long. The germline V gene encodes CDR1 ENHRY and CDR2 SYGVKD.

CDR3 DNA: TGTGCCAGCAGCGGAGGACAGGGGACTGAAGCTTTCTTT. Translating it yields CASSGGQGTEAFF. This sequence joins TRBV9 and TRBJ1-1; 9 nucleotides align to TRBD1. The CDR3 sequence is 13 residues long. J was trimmed by 5 bases and V by 3 bases; bases with no gene match: 2. Looked up from germline, CDR1 is SGDLS and CDR2 is YYNGEE.